One sample yielded the 3 T cell receptor beta chains listed below, sequenced in a study of blood T cell repertoires in COVID-19. Method: immunoSEQ multiplex PCR; TCRdb's copy keeps in-frame clones and lacks some. The data show a few hundred thousand clones, 70% to 90% seen once. Sequencing was performed on peripheral blood. These TCRs come from a human donor with COVID-19, enrolled during active disease. The donor label of this sample is uncertain.

The chain recombines TRBV19 with TRBJ1-2, with D maybe TRBD1 (5 bases). There are 16 residues in the CDR3. Germline V gene data show CDR1 as LNHDA and CDR2 as SQIVND (reference sequence). V lost 3 bases, J lost 8 bases, and 22 bases lay in between. The CDR3 nucleotides read TGTGCCAGTAGTATGGGCCCCTGGGACGGAGGAGGGGGCTACACCTTC. Translation: CASSMGPWDGGGGYTF.

The chain employs TRBV9 and TRBJ1-4; D not resolved. This CDR3 is built from 14 residues. CDR1 SGDLS and CDR2 YYNGEE come from the germline V gene. Trimming cost V 0 bases and J 11 bases, with 14 bases left between them. The CDR3 DNA reads as TGTGCCAGCAGCGTAGAACCTCGCGGGCCGAAACTGTTTTTT. Its protein product is CASSVEPRGPKLFF.

The J gene is TRBJ2-1, the V gene TRBV11-3, with 10 nucleotides matching TRBD2. Germline CDR1 is SGHNT and CDR2 is YENEEA. J lost 8 bases, V lost 3 bases, and 7 bases had no gene match. This CDR3 has 15 residues. CDR3 DNA: TGTGCCAGCAGCTTGGGGCTAGCGGGAGATGATGAGCAGTTCTTC. Residues: CASSLGLAGDDEQFF.